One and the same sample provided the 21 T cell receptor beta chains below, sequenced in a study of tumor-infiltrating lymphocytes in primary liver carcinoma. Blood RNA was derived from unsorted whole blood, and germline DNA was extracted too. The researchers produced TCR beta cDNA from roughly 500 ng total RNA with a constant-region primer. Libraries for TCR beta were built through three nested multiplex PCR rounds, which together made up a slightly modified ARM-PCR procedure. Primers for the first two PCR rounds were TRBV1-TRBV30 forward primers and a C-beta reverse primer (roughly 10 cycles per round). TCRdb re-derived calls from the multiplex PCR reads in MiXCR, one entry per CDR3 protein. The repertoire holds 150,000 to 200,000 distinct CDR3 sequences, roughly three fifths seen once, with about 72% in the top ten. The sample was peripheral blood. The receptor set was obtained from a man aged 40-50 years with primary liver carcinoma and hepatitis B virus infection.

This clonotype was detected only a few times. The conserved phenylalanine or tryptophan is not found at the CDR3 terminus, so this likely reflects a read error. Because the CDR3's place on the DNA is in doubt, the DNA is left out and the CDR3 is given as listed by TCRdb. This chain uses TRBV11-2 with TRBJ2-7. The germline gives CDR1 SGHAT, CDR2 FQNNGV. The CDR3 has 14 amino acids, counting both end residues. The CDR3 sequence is CASSLNDGAYEQYL.

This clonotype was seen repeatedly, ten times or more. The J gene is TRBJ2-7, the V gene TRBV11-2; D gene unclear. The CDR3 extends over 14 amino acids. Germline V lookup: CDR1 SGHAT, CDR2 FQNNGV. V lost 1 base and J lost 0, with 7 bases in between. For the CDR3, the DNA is TGTGCCAGCAGCTTAGCGGGCCCCTCCTACGAGCAGTACTTC. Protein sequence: CASSLAGPSYEQYF.

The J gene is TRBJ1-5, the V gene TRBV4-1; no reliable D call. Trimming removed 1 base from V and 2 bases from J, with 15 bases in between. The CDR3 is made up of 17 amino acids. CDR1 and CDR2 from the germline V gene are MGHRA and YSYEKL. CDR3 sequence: CASSQGQDLPGNQPQHF. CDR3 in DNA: TGCGCCAGCAGCCAAGGGCAGGATCTGCCAGGCAATCAGCCCCAGCATTTT.

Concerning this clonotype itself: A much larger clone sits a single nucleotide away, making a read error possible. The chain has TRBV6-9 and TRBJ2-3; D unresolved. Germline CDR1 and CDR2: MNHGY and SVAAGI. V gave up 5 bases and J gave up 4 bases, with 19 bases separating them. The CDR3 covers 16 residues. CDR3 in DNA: TGTGCCAGCAGTGTCCAGGCGGAACGGAGACCAGATACGCAGTATTTT. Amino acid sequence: CASSVQAERRPDTQYF.

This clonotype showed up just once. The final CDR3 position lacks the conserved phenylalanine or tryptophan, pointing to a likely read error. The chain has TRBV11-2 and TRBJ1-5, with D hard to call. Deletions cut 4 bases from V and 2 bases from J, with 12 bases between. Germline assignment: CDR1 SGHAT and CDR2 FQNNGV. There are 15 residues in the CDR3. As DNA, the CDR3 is TGTGCCAGCAGCTCGGGGTTCATGGGCAATCAGCCCCAGCATCTT. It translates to CASSSGFMGNQPQHL.

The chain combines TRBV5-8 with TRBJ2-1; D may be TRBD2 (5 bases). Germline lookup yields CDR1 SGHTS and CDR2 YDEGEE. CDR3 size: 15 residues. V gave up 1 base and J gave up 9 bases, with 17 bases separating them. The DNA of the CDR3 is TGTGCCAGCAGCTTGTTTTCAGGCAGCGGCAGTGAGCAGTTCTTC. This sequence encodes CASSLFSGSGSEQFF.

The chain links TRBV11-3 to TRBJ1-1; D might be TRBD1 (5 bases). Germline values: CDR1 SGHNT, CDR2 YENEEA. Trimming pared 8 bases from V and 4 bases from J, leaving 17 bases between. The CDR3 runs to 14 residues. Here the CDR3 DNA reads TGTGCCAGCCGTCCCTGGGGGAGAGGCACTGAAGCTTTCTTT. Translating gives CASRPWGRGTEAFF. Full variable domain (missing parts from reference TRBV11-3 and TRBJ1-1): EAGVVQSPRYKIIEKKQPVAFWCNPISGHNTLYWYLQNLGQGPELLIRYENEEAVDDSQLPKDRFSAERLKGVDSTLKIQPAELGDSAVYLCASRPWGRGTEAFFGQGTRLTVV.

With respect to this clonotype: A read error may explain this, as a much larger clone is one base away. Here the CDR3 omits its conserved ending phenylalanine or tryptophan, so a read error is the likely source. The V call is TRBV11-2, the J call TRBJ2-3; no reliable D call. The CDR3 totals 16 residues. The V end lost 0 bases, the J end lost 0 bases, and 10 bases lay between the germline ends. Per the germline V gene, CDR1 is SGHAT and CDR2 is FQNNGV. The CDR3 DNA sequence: TGTGCCAGCAGCTTAGATTCTCTTTCTAGCACAGATACGCAGTATCTT. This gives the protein CASSLDSLSSTDTQYL.

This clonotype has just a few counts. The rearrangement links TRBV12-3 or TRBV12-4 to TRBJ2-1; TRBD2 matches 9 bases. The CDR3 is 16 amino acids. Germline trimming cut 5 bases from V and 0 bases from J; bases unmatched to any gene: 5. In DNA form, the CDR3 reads TGTGCCAGCAGTAACTTACTAGCGGGCTCCTACAATGAGCAGTTCTTC. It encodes CASSNLLAGSYNEQFF.

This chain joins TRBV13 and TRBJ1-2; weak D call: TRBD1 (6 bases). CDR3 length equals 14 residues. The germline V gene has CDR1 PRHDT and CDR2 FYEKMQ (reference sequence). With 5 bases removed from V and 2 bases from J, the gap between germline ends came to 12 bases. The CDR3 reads CASSGWTDNYGYTF. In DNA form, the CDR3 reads TGTGCCAGCAGCGGATGGACAGACAACTATGGCTACACCTTC.

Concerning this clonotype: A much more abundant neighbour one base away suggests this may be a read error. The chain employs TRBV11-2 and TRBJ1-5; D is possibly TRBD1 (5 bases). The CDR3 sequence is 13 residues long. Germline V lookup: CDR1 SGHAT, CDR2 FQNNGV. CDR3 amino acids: CANSPFGGQPQHF. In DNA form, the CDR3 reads TGTGCCAACAGCCCCTTTGGGGGTCAGCCCCAGCATTTT.

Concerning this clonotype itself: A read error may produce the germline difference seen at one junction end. CDR3 amino acids: CAGLPRYAVF. CDR3 sequence (DNA): TGTGCCGGACTGCCTAGATACGCAGTATTT. V and J are TRBV6-5 and TRBJ2-3, with D possibly being TRBD2 (5 bases). CDR1 and CDR2 from the germline V gene are MNHEY and SVGAGI. The CDR3 is 10 amino acids.

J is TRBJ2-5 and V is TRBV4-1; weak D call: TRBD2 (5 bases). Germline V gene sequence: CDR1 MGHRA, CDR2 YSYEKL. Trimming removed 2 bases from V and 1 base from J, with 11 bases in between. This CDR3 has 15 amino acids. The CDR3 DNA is TGCGCCAGCAGCCAACAGAGGGCAGGCCAAGAGACCCAGTACTTC. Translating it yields CASSQQRAGQETQYF.

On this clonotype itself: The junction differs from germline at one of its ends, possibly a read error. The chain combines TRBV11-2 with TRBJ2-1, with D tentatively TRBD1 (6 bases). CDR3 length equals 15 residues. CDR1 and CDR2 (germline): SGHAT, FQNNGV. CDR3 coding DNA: TGTGCCAGCTGCCCTCGGGTCAGTGGGGGCAATGAGCAGCTCTTC. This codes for CASCPRVSGGNEQLF.

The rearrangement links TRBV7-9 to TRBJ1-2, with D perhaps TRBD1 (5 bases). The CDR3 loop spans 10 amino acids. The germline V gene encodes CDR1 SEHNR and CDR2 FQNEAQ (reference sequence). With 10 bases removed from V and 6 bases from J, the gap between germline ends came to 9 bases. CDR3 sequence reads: CAIWGDGYTF. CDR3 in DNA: TGTGCCATCTGGGGGGATGGCTACACCTTC. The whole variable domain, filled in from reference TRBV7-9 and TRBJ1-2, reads DTGVSQNPRHKITKRGQNVTFRCDPISEHNRLYWYRQTLGQGPEFLTYFQNEAQLEKSRLLSDRFSAERPKGSFSTLEIQRTEQGDSAMYLCAIWGDGYTFGSGTRLTVV.

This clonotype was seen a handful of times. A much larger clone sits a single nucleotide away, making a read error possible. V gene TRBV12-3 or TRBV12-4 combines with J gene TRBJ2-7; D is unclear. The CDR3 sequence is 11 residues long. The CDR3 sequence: CTSSSGYEQYF. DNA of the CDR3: TGTACCAGCAGTTCCGGCTACGAGCAGTACTTC.

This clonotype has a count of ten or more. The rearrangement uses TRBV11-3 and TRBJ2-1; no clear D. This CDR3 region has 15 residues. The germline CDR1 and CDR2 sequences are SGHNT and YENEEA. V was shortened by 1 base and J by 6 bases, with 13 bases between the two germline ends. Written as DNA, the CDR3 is TGTGCCAGCAGCTTAGGAAGGGTAGGTTTCAATGAGCAGTTCTTC. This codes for CASSLGRVGFNEQFF.

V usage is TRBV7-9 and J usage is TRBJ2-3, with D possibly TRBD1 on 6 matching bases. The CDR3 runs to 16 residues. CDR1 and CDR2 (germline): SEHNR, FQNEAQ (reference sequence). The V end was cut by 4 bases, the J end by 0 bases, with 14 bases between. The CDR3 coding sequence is TGTGCCAGCAGCTGGAGCCGACAGGTTAGCACAGATACGCAGTATTTT. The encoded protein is CASSWSRQVSTDTQYF.

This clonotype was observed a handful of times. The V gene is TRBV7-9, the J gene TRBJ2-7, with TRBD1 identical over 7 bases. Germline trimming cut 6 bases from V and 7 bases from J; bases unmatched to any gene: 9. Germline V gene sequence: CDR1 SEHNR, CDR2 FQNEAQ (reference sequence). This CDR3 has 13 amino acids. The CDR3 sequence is CASSFTGVQEQYF. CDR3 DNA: TGTGCCAGCAGTTTCACAGGGGTGCAGGAGCAGTACTTC.

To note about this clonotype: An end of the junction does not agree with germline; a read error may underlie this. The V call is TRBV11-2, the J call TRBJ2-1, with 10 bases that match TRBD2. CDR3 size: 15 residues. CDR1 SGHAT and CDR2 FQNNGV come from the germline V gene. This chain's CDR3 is CASNLALAGVGEQFF. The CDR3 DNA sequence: TGTGCCAGCAACTTGGCCCTAGCGGGAGTGGGAGAGCAATTCTTC.

The CDR3 DNA is TGTGCCAGCAGCGGAGGGGCGGGAAGCCCGTCCTACGAGCAGTACTTC. As protein: CASSGGAGSPSYEQYF. This chain joins TRBV5-4 and TRBJ2-7, with D perhaps matching TRBD2 (6 bases). This CDR3 has 16 residues. From germline, CDR1 is SGHNT and CDR2 YYREEE (reference sequence). Trimming cost V 4 bases and J 1 base, with 18 bases left between them.